Listed below are T cell receptor beta chains from one sample, sequenced in a study of blood T cell repertoires in COVID-19. The protocol was immunoSEQ multiplex PCR, while the TCRdb copy is restricted to in-frame clones and leaves out a portion. The sample lists around 230,000 clones; 86% were seen once. The sample was peripheral blood. The receptors originated from a man aged 25-45 years who had recovered from COVID-19. Each CDR3 is given with its conserved first and last residue. D genes are given only for firm matches. Rows give clone size only sometimes, using once, few, many, or a class for an expanded clone.

clone_size j_call v_call d_call cdr3_aa cdr3_nt
. TRBJ2-1 TRBV9 . CASSVGGRGPLAFRNEQFF TGTGCCAGCAGCGTAGGAGGGCGGGGCCCATTGGCCTTTAGAAATGAGCAGTTCTTC
. TRBJ2-5 TRBV9 . CASSVGYGGVQETQYF TGTGCCAGCAGCGTAGGGTATGGCGGGGTCCAAGAGACCCAGTACTTC
. TRBJ1-2 TRBV11-2 TRBD1 CASSLGDRAPYGYTF TGTGCCAGCAGCTTAGGGGACAGGGCTCCCTATGGCTACACCTTC
. TRBJ2-7 TRBV6-1 TRBD1 CASSEVWEDRASSEQYF TGTGCCAGCAGTGAAGTATGGGAGGACAGGGCGTCTAGCGAGCAGTACTTC
. TRBJ2-7 TRBV29-1 TRBD2 CSVKGGLAGGEQYF TGCAGCGTCAAAGGAGGACTAGCGGGGGGCGAGCAGTACTTC
. TRBJ2-3 TRBV12-3/TRBV12-4 TRBD2 CASWLAGGLSVNF TGTGCCAGCTGGCTAGCGGGGGGTCTTTCTGTGAATTTT
. TRBJ2-6 TRBV12-3/TRBV12-4 . CAVAIRGANVLTF TGTGCCGTAGCGATAAGGGGGGCCAACGTCCTGACTTTC
. TRBJ2-1 TRBV28 TRBD1 CASSPPGQGWSEQFF TGTGCCAGCAGTCCGCCGGGACAGGGATGGAGTGAGCAGTTCTTC
few TRBJ1-2 TRBV3-1/TRBV3-2 . CASSPLHQGSGYTF TGTGCCAGCAGCCCCCTCCATCAGGGGAGTGGCTACACCTTC
few TRBJ2-3 TRBV6-4 TRBD2 CASSDSGLAGVTDTQYF TGTGCCAGCAGTGACTCGGGTCTAGCGGGGGTCACAGATACGCAGTATTTT
. TRBJ2-1 TRBV5-4 TRBD2 CASSLASGAEQFF TGTGCCAGCAGCTTGGCTAGCGGGGCTGAGCAGTTCTTC
. TRBJ1-4 TRBV15 . CATSRTRGEKLFF TGTGCCACCAGCAGAACCAGGGGTGAAAAACTGTTTTTT
few TRBJ1-2 TRBV20-1 . CSALHDFGYTF TGCAGTGCTCTACATGACTTTGGCTACACCTTC
. TRBJ2-2 TRBV21-1 . CASSKALAANTGELFF TGTGCCAGCAGCAAAGCACTAGCGGCGAACACCGGGGAGCTGTTTTTT